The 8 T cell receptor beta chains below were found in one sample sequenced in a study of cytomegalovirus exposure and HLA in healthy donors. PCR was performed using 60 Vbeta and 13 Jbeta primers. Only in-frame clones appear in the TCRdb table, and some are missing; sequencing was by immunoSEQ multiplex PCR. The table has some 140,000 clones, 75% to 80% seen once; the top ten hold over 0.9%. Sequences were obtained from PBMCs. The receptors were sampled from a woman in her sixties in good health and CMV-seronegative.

CDR3 nucleotide sequence: TGTGCCAGCTCACCGCAAAGAATCAGGGGTTATGGGTACAATGAGCAGTTCTTC. It is translated as CASSPQRIRGYGYNEQFF. The V gene is TRBV18, the J gene TRBJ2-1; tentatively, D is TRBD1 (6 bases). V was cut by 3 bases and J by 4 bases, with 22 bases left in between. This CDR3 is built from 18 residues. Germline lookup yields CDR1 KGHSH and CDR2 LQKENI.

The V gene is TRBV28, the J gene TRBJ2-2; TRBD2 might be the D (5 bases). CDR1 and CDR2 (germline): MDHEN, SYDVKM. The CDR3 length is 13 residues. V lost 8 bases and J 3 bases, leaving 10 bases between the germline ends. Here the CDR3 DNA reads TGTGCCAGCGGACTGATGGACACCGGGGAGCTGTTTTTT. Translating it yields CASGLMDTGELFF.

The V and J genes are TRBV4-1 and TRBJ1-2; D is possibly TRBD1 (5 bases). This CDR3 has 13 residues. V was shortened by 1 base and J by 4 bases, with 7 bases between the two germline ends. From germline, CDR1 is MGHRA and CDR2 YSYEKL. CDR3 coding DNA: TGCGCCAGCAGCCAAGGACAGATCTATGGCTACACCTTC. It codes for CASSQGQIYGYTF.

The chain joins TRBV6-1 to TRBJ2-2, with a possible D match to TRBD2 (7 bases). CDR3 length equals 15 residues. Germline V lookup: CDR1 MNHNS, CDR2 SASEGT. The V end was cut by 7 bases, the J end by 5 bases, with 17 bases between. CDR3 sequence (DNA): TGTGCCAGCACCCAAGTGCGGGGGCCAACCGGGGAGCTGTTTTTT. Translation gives CASTQVRGPTGELFF.

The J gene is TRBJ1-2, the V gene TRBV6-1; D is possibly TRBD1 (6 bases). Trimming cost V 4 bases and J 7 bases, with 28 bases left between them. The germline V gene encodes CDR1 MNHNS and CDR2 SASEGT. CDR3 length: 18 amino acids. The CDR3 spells CASSVRSGTFTRGGGYTF. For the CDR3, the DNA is TGTGCCAGCAGTGTTCGATCAGGGACCTTTACTCGAGGGGGTGGCTACACCTTC.

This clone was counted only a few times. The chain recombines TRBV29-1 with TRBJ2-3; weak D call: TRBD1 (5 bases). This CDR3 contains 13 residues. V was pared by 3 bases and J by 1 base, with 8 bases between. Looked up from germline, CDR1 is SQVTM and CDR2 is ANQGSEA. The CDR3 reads CSVEGQGTDTQYF. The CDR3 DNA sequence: TGCAGCGTTGAGGGGCAGGGCACAGATACGCAGTATTTT.

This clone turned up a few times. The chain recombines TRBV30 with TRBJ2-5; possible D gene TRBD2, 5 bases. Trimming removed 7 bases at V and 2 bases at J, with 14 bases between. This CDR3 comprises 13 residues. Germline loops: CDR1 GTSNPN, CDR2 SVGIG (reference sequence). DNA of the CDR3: TGTGCCTCCACCCCGTCGGGACAAGAGACCCAGTACTTC. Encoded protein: CASTPSGQETQYF.

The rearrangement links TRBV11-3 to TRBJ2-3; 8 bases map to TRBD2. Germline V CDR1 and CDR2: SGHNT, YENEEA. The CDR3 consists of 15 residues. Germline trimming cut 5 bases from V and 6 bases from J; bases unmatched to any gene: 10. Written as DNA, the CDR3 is TGTGCCAGCAGCCGTACGGGGGGGCCATGGGATACGCAGTATTTT. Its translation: CASSRTGGPWDTQYF.